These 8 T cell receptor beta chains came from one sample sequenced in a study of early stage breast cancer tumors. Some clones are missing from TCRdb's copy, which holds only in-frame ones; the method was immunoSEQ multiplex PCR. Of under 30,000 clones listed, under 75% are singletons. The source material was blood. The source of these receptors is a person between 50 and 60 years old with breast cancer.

DNA for the CDR3: TGTGCCAGCTCACCAAGTTCCGGGGAGCTGTTTTTT. It codes for CASSPSSGELFF. V is TRBV18 and J is TRBJ2-2, with D unclear. The CDR3 has 12 residues. CDR1 is KGHSH and CDR2 is LQKENI in the germline V gene. Trimming took off 2 bases at V and 6 bases at J, with 4 bases between the two ends. The complete variable domain, with remaining parts taken from reference TRBV18 and TRBJ2-2, reads NAGVMQNPRHLVRRRGQEARLRCSPMKGHSHVYWYRQLPEEGLKFMVYLQKENIIDESGMPKERFSAEFPKEGPSILRIQQVVRGDSAAYFCASSPSSGELFFGEGSRLTVL.

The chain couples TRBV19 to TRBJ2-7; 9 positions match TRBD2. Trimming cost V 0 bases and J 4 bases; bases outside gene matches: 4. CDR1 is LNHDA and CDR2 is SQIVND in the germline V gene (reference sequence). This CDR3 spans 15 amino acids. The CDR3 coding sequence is TGTGCCAGTAGTATAGATATGGCGGGGGGGTACGAGCAGTACTTC. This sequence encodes CASSIDMAGGYEQYF.

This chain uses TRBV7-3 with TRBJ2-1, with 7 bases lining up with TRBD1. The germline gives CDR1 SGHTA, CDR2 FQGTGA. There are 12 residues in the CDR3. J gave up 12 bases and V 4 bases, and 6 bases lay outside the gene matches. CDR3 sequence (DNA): TGTGCCAGCAGCTCTTCAGGGGGACCGCAGTTCTTC. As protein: CASSSSGGPQFF. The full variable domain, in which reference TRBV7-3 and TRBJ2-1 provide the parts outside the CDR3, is GAGVSQTPSNKVTEKGKYVELRCDPISGHTALYWYRQSLGQGPEFLIYFQGTGAADDSGLPNDRFFAVRPEGSVSTLKIQRTERGDSAVYLCASSSSGGPQFFGPGTRLTVL.

The CDR3 DNA sequence: TGTGCCATGCAAACTAGCGGGAGTTTTCCCGGGGAGCTGTTTTTT. It yields the protein CAMQTSGSFPGELFF. The chain is built from TRBV10-3 and TRBJ2-2, with 11 nucleotides matching TRBD2. The CDR3 length is 15 residues. Germline-derived CDR1 and CDR2 are ENHRY and SYGVKD. The ends lost 9 bases at V and 6 bases at J; junction bases unmatched: 9.

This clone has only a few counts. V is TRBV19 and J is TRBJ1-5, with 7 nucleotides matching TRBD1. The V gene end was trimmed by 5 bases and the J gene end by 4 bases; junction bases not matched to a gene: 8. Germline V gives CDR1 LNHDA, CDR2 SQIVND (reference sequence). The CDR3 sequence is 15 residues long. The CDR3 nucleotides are TGTGCCAGTAGTTCGCTTCAGGGGGAAAATCAGCCCCAGCATTTT. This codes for CASSSLQGENQPQHF. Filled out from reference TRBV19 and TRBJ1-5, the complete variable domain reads DGGITQSPKYLFRKEGQNVTLSCEQNLNHDAMYWYRQDPGQGLRLIYYSQIVNDFQKGDIAEGYSVSREKKESFPLTVTSAQKNPTAFYLCASSSLQGENQPQHFGDGTRLSIL.

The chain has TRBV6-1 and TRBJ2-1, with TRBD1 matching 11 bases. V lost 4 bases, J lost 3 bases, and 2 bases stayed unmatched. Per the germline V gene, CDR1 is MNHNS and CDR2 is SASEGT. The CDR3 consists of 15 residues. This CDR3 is CASSGGTGGYNEQFF. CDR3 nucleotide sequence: TGTGCCAGCAGTGGGGGGACAGGGGGCTACAATGAGCAGTTCTTC.

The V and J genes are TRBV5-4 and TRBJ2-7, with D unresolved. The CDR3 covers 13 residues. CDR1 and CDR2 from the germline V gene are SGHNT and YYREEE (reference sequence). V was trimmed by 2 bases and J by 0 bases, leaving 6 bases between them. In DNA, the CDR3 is TGTGCCAGCAGCTTACACAACTCCTACGAGCAGTACTTC. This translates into CASSLHNSYEQYF.

In DNA, the CDR3 is TGTGCCAGCGCTACCGCAGCCCGGGCAGGGAGCAATACTGAAGCTTTCTTT. Its protein is CASATAARAGSNTEAFF. The chain carries TRBV18 and TRBJ1-1; TRBD1 might be the D (5 bases). The germline V gene encodes CDR1 KGHSH and CDR2 LQKENI. CDR3 length: 17 residues. Trimming removed 8 bases at V and 5 bases at J, with 27 bases between.